In this sample, the clone carrying this TCR beta chain turned up many times. A second PCR of about 7 to 12 cycles used a sample-barcoded 5' primer and a J-beta primer mix. TCRdb called the 5' RACE reads again in MiXCR, with one record for every CDR3 protein. The top ten hold roughly 10% of the sample, which has more than 900,000 distinct CDR3 sequences, 25% to 30% seen once. This sample is part of a study of blood T cells in healthy people across ages. These data were also reused for a study on T cells of mothers and their children. From that paper: From each mother came over 8 million TCR beta CDR3 reads, and from each child came 3 million to 3.5 million.

This receptor was taken from a woman aged 40 to 50 in good health. Material: blood.

For the CDR3, the DNA is TGTGCCAGCAGCCAAGATGGGTCCGTTAGGGGGCTTGGCTACACCTTC. It is translated as CASSQDGSVRGLGYTF. The chain has TRBV14 and TRBJ1-2, with 7 bases fitting TRBD1. This CDR3 has 16 residues. Germline assignment: CDR1 SGHDN and CDR2 FVKESK. After removal of 0 bases from V and 7 bases from J, the junction contained 11 bases not matched to a gene.